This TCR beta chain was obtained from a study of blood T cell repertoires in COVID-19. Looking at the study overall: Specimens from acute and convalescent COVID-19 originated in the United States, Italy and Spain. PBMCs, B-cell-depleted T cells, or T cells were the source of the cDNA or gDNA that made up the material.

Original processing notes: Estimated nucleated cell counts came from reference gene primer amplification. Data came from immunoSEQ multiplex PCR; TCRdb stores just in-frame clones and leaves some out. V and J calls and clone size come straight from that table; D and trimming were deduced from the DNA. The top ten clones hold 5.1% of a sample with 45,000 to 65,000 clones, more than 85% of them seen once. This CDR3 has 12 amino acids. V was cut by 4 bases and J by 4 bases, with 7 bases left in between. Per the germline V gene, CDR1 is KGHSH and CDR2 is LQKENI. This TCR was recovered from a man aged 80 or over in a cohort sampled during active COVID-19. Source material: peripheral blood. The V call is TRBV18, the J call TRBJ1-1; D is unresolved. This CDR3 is CASSLQVTEAFF. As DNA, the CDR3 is TGTGCCAGCTCACTGCAGGTCACTGAAGCTTTCTTT.